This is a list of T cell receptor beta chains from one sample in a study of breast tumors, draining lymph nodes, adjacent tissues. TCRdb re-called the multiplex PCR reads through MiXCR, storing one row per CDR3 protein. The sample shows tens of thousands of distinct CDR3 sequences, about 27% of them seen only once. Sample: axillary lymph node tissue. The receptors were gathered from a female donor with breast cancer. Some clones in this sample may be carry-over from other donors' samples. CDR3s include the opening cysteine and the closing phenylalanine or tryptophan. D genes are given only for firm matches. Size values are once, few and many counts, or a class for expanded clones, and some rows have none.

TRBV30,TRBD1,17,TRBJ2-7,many,CAWRTRDRGRGRNEQYF,TGTGCCTGGAGGACCCGGGACAGGGGGCGCGGGAGAAACGAGCAGTACTTC
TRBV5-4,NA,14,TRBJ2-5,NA,CASSSGLLQETQYF,TGTGCCAGCAGCTCCGGACTGTTACAAGAGACCCAGTACTTC
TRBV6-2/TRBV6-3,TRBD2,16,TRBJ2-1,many,CASSNGLAGMGNEQFF,TGTGCCAGCAGTAACGGACTAGCGGGAATGGGGAATGAGCAGTTCTTC
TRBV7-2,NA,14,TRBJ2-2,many,CASGWTGVTGELFF,TGTGCCAGCGGTTGGACTGGTGTCACCGGGGAGCTGTTTTTT
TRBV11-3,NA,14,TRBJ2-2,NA,CASSSITGPWELYF,TGTGCCAGCAGCTCAATTACAGGCCCATGGGAGCTGTATTTT
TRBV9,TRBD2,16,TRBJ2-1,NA,CASSGAGTSMIHEQFF,TGTGCCAGCAGCGGGGCCGGGACTAGTATGATCCATGAGCAGTTCTTC
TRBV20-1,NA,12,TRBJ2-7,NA,CGAAGTTYEQYF,TGCGGTGCGGCCGGAACCACCTACGAGCAGTACTTC
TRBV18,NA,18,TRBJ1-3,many,CASSPTTRDGTSGNTIYF,TGTGCCAGCTCACCAACGACACGGGACGGTACCTCTGGAAACACCATATATTTT
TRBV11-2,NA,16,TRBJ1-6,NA,CASSLVGGRWDPPLRF,TGTGCCAGCAGCTTAGTTGGTGGCAGGTGGGATCCACCCCTCCGCTTT
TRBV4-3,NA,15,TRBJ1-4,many,CASSLRSGKNEKLFF,TGCGCCAGCAGCCTGAGGTCCGGGAAAAATGAAAAACTGTTTTTT
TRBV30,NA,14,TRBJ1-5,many,CAWRGGGSNQPQHF,TGTGCCTGGAGGGGGGGGGGAAGCAATCAGCCCCAGCATTTT
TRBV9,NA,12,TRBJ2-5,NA,CASSGRLETQYF,TGTGCCAGCAGCGGGAGGCTAGAGACCCAGTACTTC
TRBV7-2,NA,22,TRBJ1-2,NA,CASSPLCASSQDRDRANYGYTF,NA
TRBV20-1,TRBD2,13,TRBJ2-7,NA,CSARDGLAGVQYF,TGCAGTGCTAGAGACGGGCTAGCGGGAGTTCAGTACTTC
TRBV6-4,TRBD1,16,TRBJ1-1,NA,CASSEWTGGHDTEAFF,TGTGCCAGCAGTGAGTGGACAGGGGGACACGACACTGAAGCTTTCTTT
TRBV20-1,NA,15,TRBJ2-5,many,CSASFLGDVQETQYF,TGCAGTGCTAGCTTTCTAGGGGACGTTCAAGAGACCCAGTACTTC
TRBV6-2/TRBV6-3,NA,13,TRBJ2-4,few,CASSQIGVPNGYF,TGTGCCAGCAGTCAAATCGGTGTACCCAACGGGTACTTC
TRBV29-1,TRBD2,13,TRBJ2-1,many,CSVEGSGLSEQFF,TGCAGCGTTGAAGGTAGCGGGCTCTCTGAGCAGTTCTTC
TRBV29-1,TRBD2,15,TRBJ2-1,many,CSVGAGLAGSSEQFF,TGCAGCGTCGGCGCGGGACTAGCGGGATCCAGTGAGCAGTTCTTC
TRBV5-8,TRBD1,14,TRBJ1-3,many,CASSLQGTGNTIYF,TGTGCCAGCAGCTTACAGGGGACTGGAAACACCATATATTTT
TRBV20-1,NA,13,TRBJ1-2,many,CSASRTGIYGYTF,TGCAGTGCTAGTAGGACGGGGATCTATGGCTACACCTTC
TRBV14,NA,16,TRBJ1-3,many,CASSQVYWGRGNTIYF,TGTGCCAGCAGCCAAGTCTATTGGGGGAGAGGAAACACCATATATTTT
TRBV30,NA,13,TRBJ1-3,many,CAWSGLGGNTIYF,TGTGCCTGGAGTGGGCTGGGCGGAAACACCATATATTTT
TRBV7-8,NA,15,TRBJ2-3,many,CASRNSPITTDTQYF,TGTGCCAGCAGGAACTCACCAATAACCACAGATACGCAGTATTTT
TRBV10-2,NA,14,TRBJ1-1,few,CASSERTAGTEAFF,TGCGCCAGCAGTGAACGGACAGCGGGCACTGAAGCTTTCTTT
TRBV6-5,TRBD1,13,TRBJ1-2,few,CASSHPGGYGYTF,TGTGCCAGCAGTCACCCAGGGGGCTATGGCTACACCTTC
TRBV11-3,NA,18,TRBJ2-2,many,CASSSKDQDWQNTGELFF,TGTGCCAGCAGCTCGAAAGATCAAGACTGGCAGAACACCGGGGAGCTGTTTTTT
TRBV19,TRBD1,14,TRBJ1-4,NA,CASSIQGVNEKLFF,TGTGCCAGTAGTATTCAGGGGGTGAATGAAAAACTGTTTTTT
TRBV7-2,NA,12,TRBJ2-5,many,CASSLPPETQYF,TGTGCCAGCAGCTTACCTCCGGAGACCCAGTACTTC
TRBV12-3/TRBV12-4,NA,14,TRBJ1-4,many,CASSLGGRVEKLFF,TGTGCCAGCAGTTTGGGGGGGCGAGTAGAAAAACTGTTTTTT
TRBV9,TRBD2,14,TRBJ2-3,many,CASRRGLAGVTQYF,TGTGCCAGCAGGAGGGGACTAGCGGGAGTCACGCAGTATTTT
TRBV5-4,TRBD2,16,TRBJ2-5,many,CASSSKVAGGLETQYF,TGTGCCAGCAGCTCCAAGGTGGCGGGAGGGCTAGAGACCCAGTACTTC
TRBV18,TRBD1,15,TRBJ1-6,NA,CASSQIGQGSSPLHF,TGTGCCAGCTCACAAATCGGACAGGGTAGTTCACCCCTCCACTTT
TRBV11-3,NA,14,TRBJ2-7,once,CASSLATGSHEQYF,TGTGCCAGCAGCTTAGCTACAGGGTCCCACGAGCAGTACTTC
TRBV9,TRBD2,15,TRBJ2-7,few,CASSPRTSESYEQYF,TGTGCCAGCAGCCCCAGGACTAGCGAATCCTACGAGCAGTACTTC
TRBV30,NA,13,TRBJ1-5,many,CAWSGQSNQPQHF,TGTGCCTGGAGTGGACAGAGCAATCAGCCCCAGCATTTT
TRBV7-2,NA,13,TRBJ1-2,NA,CASSPLWSSGYTF,TGTGCCAGCAGCCCACTCTGGTCCAGCGGCTACACCTTC
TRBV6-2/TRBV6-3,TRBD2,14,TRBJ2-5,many,CASSRTGGRETQYF,TGTGCCAGCAGTCGGACGGGCGGGAGGGAGACCCAGTACTTC
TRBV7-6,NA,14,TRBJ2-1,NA,CASSLGGDPNEQFF,TGTGCCAGCAGCTTAGGAGGGGACCCGAATGAGCAGTTCTTC
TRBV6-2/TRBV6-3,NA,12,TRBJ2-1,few,CASSYGGNERFF,TGTGCCAGCAGTTACGGGGGCAATGAGCGGTTCTTC
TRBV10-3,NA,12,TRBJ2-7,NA,CATAGVSYEQYF,TGTGCCACAGCAGGGGTCTCCTACGAGCAGTACTTC
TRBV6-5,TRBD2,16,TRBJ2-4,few,CASSSREAWAKNIQYF,TGTGCCAGCAGTTCACGGGAGGCGTGGGCCAAAAACATTCAGTACTTC
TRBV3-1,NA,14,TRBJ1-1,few,CASSPDGYLAEAFF,TGTGCCAGCAGCCCCGATGGCTATCTAGCTGAAGCTTTCTTT
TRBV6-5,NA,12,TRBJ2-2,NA,CASSHLTGELFF,TGTGCCAGCAGTCACCTGACAGGGGAGCTGTTTTTT
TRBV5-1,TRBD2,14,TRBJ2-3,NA,CASSLDAGANEQYF,TGCGCCAGCAGCTTGGATGCGGGAGCCAATGAGCAGTATTTT
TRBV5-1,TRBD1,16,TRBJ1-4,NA,CASSKGQGGTNEKLFF,TGCGCCAGCAGCAAGGGACAGGGGGGAACTAATGAAAAACTGTTTTTT
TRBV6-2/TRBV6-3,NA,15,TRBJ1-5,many,CASSYSIQRNQPQHF,TGTGCCAGCAGTTACTCGATACAGCGCAATCAGCCCCAGCATTTT
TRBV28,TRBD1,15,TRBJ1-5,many,CASSTGTVFNQPQHF,TGTGCCAGCAGCACCGGGACAGTCTTCAATCAGCCCCAGCATTTT
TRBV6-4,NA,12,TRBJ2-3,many,CASRPGADTQYF,TGTGCCAGTCGCCCGGGAGCAGATACGCAGTATTTT
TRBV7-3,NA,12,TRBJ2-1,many,CASSQDSREQFF,TGTGCCAGCAGCCAGGACTCTCGGGAGCAGTTCTTC
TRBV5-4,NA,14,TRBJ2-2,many,CASMRERGTGELFF,TGTGCCAGCATGAGGGAGAGGGGCACCGGGGAGCTGTTTTTT
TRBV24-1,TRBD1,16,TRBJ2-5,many,CATSDFRQGGTGTQYF,TGTGCCACCAGTGATTTTCGACAGGGGGGGACGGGAACCCAGTACTTC
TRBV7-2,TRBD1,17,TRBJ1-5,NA,CASSLAIRTGGGQPQHF,TGTGCCAGCAGCTTAGCGATCAGGACAGGGGGCGGTCAGCCCCAGCATTTT
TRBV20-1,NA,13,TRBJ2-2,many,CSASVRNTGGLFF,TGCAGTGCTAGTGTCAGGAACACCGGGGGGCTGTTTTTT
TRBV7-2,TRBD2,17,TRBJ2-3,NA,CASSYSKAGGGTDTQYF,TGTGCCAGCAGTTACTCGAAGGCGGGAGGGGGCACAGATACGCAGTATTTT